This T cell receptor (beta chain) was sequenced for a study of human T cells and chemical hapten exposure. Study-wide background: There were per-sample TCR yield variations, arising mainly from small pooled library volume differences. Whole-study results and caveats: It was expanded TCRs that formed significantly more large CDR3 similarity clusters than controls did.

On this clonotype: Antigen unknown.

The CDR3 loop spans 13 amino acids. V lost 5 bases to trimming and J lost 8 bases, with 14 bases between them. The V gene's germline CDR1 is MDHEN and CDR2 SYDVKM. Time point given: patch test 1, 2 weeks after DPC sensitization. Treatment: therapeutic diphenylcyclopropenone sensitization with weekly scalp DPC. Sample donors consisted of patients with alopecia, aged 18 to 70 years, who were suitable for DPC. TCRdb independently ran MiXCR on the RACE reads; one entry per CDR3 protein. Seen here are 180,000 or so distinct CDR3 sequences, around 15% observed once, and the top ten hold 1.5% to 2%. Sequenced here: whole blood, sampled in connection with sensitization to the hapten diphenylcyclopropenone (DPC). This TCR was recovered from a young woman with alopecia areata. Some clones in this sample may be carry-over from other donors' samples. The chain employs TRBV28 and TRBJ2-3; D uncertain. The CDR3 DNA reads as TGTGCCAGCAGTCCGAAATTGGCGCCTACGCAGTATTTT. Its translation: CASSPKLAPTQYF.